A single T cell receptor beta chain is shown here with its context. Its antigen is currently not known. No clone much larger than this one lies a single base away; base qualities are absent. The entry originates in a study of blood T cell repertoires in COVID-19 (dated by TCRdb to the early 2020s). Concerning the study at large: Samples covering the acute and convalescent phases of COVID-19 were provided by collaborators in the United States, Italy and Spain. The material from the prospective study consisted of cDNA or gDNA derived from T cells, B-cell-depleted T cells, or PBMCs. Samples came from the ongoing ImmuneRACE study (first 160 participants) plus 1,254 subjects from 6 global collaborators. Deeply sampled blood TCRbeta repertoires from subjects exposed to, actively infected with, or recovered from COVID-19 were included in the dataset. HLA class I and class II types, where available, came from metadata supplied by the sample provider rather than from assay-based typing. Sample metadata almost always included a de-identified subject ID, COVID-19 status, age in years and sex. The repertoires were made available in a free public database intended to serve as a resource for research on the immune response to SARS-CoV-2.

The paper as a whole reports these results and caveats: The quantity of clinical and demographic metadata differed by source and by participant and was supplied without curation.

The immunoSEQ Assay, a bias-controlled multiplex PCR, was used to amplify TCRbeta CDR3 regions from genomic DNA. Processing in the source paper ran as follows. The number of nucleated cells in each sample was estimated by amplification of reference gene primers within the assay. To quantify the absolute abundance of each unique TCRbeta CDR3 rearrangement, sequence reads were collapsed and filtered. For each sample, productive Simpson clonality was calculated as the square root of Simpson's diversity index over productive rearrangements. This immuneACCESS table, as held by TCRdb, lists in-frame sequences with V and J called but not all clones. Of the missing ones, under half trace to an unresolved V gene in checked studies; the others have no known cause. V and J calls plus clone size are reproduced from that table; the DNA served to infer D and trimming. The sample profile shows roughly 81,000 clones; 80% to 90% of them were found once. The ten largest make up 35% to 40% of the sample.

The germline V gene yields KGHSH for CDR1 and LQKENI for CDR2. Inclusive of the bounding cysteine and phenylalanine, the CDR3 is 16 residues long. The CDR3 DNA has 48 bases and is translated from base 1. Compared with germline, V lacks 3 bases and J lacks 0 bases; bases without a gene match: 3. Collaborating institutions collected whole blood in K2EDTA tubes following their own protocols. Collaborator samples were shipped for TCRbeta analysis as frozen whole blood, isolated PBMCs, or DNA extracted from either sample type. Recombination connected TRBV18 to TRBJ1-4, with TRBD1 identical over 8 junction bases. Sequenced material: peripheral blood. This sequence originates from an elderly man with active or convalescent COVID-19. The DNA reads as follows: TGTGCCAGCTCACCTTGGGGACAGGCAACTAATGAAAAACTGTTTTTT. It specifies CASSPWGQATNEKLFF.